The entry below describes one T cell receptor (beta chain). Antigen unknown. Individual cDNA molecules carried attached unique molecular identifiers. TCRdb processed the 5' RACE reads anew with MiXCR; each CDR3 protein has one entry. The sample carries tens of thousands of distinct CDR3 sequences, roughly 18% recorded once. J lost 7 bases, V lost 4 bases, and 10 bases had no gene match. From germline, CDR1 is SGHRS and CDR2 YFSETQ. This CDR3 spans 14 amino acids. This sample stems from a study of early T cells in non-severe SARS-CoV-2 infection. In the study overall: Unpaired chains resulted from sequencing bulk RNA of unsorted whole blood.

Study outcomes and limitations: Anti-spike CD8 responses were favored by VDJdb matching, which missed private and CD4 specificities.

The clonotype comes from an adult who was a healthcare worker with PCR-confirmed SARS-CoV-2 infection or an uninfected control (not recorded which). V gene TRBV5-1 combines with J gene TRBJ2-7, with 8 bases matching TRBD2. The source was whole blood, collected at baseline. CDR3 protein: CASSAGGLAGEQYF. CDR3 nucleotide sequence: TGCGCCAGCAGCGCTGGAGGGCTAGCGGGTGAGCAGTACTTC.